Sequencing of this TCR beta chain was carried out in a study of cytomegalovirus exposure and HLA in healthy donors. Trimming stripped 10 bases from V and 2 bases from J, with 12 bases between. The CDR3 sequence is 12 residues long. CDR1 is SNHLY and CDR2 is FYNNEI in the germline V gene. Primers included in the PCR were 60 Vbeta and 13 Jbeta primers. Libraries were prepared by immunoSEQ multiplex PCR; TCRdb keeps only in-frame clonotypes and omits some of them. The data contain about 170,000 clones, about three quarters of them seen just once; the ten biggest clones take up 0.65% to 0.95%. The V call is TRBV2, the J call TRBJ2-7; D is possibly TRBD2 (6 bases). Sequencing was carried out using PBMCs. The clonotype was recovered from a female donor in good health and CMV-seronegative. The CDR3 reads CATAVAAYEQYF. CDR3 in DNA: TGTGCCACCGCCGTAGCGGCCTACGAGCAGTACTTC.